This T cell receptor (beta chain) was retrieved from a study of blood T cells in healthy people across ages. Concerning this clonotype itself: The antigen is unknown.

Points from the study as a whole: Diversity of TCR beta correlated strongly with naive T cell percentage. Any changes in expanded clonotypes were possibly confounded, as donor CMV status remained unknown.

Per-sample yields of isolated PBMCs were at least 7 million. Trimming pared 0 bases from V and 6 bases from J, leaving 13 bases between. The germline V gene has CDR1 ENHRY and CDR2 SYGVKD. The length of the CDR3 is 15 residues. A sample-barcoded 5' primer and a J-beta primer mix were used in a second PCR of about 7 to 12 cycles. There were at least 3 million CDR3-containing paired-end reads obtained from each sample. TCRdb independently ran MiXCR on the 5' RACE reads; one entry per CDR3 protein. Among 550,000 to 800,000 distinct CDR3 sequences listed, about 30% were seen once. V usage is TRBV10-3 and J usage is TRBJ2-3; D perhaps matches TRBD1 (5 bases). Material: blood. The sequence was obtained from a woman older than 75 in good health. CDR3 nucleotide sequence: TGTGCCATCAGTGAGTCTTCTGGGGCTGGGGATACGCAGTATTTT. Amino acid sequence: CAISESSGAGDTQYF.